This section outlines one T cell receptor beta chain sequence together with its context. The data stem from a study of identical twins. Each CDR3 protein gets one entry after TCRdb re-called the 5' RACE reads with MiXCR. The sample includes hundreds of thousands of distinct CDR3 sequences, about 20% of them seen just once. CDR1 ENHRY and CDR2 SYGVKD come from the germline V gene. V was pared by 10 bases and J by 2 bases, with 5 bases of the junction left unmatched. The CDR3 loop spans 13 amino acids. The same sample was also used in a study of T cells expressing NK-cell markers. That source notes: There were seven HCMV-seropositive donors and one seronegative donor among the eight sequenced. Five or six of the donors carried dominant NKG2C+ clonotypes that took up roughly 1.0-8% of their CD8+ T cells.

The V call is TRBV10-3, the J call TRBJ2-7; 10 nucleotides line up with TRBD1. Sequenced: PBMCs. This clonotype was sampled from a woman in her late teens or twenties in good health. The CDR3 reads CATGQGEAYEQYF. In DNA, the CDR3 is TGTGCCACCGGACAGGGGGAGGCCTACGAGCAGTACTTC.